This T cell receptor (beta chain) derives from a study of blood T cell repertoires in COVID-19. In the study overall: Material from acute and convalescent COVID-19 was sourced from the United States, Italy and Spain. PBMCs, B-cell-depleted T cells, or T cells provided the cDNA or gDNA that made up the material.

The CDR3 runs 15 residues. In the study's own analysis: The authors estimated nucleated cell counts from reference gene primer amplification. Profiled with immunoSEQ multiplex PCR; TCRdb holds only in-frame clones, not every one. D and trimming were read from the DNA, whereas the V and J calls and clone size are those reported in that table. The sample includes 65,000 to 85,000 clones, around 86% seen only once; the top ten take roughly a tenth. Specimen: peripheral blood. The TCR comes from a woman aged 18-35 years with acute or convalescent COVID-19. This chain links TRBV21-1 with TRBJ2-3; no check of the table's D call, TRBD1, against the DNA was made. TRBV21-1 is labeled a pseudogene. The CDR3 nucleotides read TGTGCCAGCAGCAAACAGGGTGTGAGCACAGATACGCAGTATTTT. Protein sequence: CASSKQGVSTDTQYF.